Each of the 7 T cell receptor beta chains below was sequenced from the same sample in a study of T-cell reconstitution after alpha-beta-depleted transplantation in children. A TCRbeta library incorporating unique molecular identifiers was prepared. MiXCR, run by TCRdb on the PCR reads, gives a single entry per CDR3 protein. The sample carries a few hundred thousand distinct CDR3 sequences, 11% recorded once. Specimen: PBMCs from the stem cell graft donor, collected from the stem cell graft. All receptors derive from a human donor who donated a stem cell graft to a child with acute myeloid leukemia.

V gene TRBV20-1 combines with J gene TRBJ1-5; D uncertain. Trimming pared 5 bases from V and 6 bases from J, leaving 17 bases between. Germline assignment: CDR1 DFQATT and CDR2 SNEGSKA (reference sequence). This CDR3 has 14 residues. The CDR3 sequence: CSAREERNAQPQHF. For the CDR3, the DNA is TGCAGTGCTCGGGAAGAACGGAACGCTCAGCCCCAGCATTTT.

CDR3 sequence: CASGLVLNARQGGYSNQPQHF. The DNA of the CDR3 is TGTGCTAGTGGTTTGGTCCTAAACGCCCGGCAGGGAGGATATAGCAATCAGCCCCAGCATTTT. The chain recombines TRBV12-5 with TRBJ1-5; possibly TRBD1 for D (5 bases). Germline V lookup: CDR1 LGHNT, CDR2 FRNRAP. Trimming removed 0 bases at V and 0 bases at J, with 24 bases between. CDR3 length: 21 residues.

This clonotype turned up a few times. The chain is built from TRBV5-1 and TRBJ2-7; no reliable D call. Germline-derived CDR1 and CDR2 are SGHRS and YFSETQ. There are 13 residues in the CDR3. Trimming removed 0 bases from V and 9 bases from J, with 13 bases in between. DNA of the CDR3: TGCGCCAGCAGCTTGGACGGTTCGGTGAGGCAGTACGTC. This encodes CASSLDGSVRQYV.

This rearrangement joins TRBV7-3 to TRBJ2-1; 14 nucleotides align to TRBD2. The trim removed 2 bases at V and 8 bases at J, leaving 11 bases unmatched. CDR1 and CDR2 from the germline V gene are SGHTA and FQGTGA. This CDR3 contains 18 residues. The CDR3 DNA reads TGTGCCAGCAGCTTACGGACTAGCGGGGGGATCCGGACCCATGAGCAGTTCTTC. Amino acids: CASSLRTSGGIRTHEQFF. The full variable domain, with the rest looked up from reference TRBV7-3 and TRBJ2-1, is GAGVSQTPSNKVTEKGKYVELRCDPISGHTALYWYRQSLGQGPEFLIYFQGTGAADDSGLPNDRFFAVRPEGSVSTLKIQRTERGDSAVYLCASSLRTSGGIRTHEQFFGPGTRLTVL.

The CDR3 region has the DNA TGTGCCAGCAACTTCGGGTCCTACGAGCAGTACTTC. Protein: CASNFGSYEQYF. This chain joins TRBV11-2 and TRBJ2-7, with no clear D. V was pared by 7 bases and J by 1 base, with 8 bases between. The CDR3 sequence is 12 residues long. Looked up from germline, CDR1 is SGHAT and CDR2 is FQNNGV.

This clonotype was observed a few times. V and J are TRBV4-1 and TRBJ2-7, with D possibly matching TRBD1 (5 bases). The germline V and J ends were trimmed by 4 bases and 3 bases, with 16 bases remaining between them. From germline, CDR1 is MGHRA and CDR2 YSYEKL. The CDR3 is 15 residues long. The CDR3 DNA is TGCGCCAGCAGCCGAAACTCAGGGCCCGGCTACGAGCAGTACGTC. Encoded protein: CASSRNSGPGYEQYV.

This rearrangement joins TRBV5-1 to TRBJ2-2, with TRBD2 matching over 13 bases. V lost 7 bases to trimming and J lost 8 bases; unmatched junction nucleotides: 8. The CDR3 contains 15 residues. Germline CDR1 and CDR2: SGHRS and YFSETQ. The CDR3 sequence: CASHGTSGARGELFF. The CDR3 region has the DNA TGCGCCAGCCACGGGACTAGCGGGGCACGAGGGGAGCTGTTTTTT.